In this sample, the clone carrying this T cell receptor beta chain turned up a few times. The sample originates from a study of naive and memory T cell subsets. Germline V CDR1 and CDR2: LGHDT, YNNKEL (reference sequence). The CDR3 loop spans 14 amino acids. The V gene end was trimmed by 1 base and the J gene end by 4 bases; junction bases not matched to a gene: 2. An equimolar mix of two oligonucleotides served as the beta constant-region primer for TRBC1 and TRBC2. Four rounds of PCR amplified the ligated cDNA using nested alpha and beta constant-region primers plus SP2. TCRdb re-called the UMI-ligation and nested PCR reads through MiXCR, storing one row per CDR3 protein. This table holds some 31,000 distinct CDR3 sequences, about 18% found once.

What was sequenced was effector memory CD4+ T cells from blood. This sample's subset: effector memory, CD45RA- CD27-. The receptor comes from a human donor in good health. The rearrangement uses TRBV3-1 and TRBJ1-2, with TRBD1 matching over 8 bases. CDR3 in DNA: TGTGCCAGCAGCCAAGGCGGACAGGGCTATGGCTACACCTTC. It specifies CASSQGGQGYGYTF.